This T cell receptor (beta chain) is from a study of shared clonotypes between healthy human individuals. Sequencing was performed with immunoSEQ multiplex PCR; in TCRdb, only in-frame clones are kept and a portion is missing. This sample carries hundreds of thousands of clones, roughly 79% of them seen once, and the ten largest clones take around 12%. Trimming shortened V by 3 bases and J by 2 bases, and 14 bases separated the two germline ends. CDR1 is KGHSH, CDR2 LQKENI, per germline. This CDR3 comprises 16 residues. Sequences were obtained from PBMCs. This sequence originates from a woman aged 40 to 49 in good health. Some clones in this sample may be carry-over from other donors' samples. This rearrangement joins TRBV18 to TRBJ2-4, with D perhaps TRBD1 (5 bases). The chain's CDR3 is CASSPAAGRTKNIQYF. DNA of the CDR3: TGTGCCAGCTCACCCGCGGCAGGGCGTACCAAAAACATTCAGTACTTC.